One sample yielded the 31 T cell receptor beta chains listed below, sequenced in a study of blood T cell repertoires in COVID-19. Repertoires were generated with immunoSEQ multiplex PCR, while TCRdb's copy carries only in-frame clones and drops some. The table includes around 340,000 clones, 75% to 90% detected once. Input material: peripheral blood. These receptors all stem from a woman aged 55-70 years with COVID-19, enrolled during active disease.

The chain is built from TRBV7-9 and TRBJ2-3, with a weak D call TRBD1 (5 bases). Germline CDR1 SEHNR, CDR2 FQNEAQ (reference sequence). This CDR3 comprises 14 residues. Trimming took 2 bases from V and 1 from J, leaving 7 bases between them. CDR3: CASSLSRGTDTQYF. CDR3 coding DNA: TGTGCCAGCAGCTTAAGCAGGGGCACAGATACGCAGTATTTT.

The chain recombines TRBV27 with TRBJ2-3; D gene unclear. V lost 3 bases and J 1 base, leaving 17 bases between the germline ends. This CDR3 is built from 17 residues. Germline V lookup: CDR1 MNHEY, CDR2 SMNVEV (reference sequence). CDR3 region: CASSFSLQWYGTDTQYF. CDR3 DNA: TGTGCCAGCAGTTTTTCCTTACAGTGGTACGGCACAGATACGCAGTATTTT.

The chain couples TRBV5-1 to TRBJ2-3; TRBD2 agrees at 9 bases. After removal of 0 bases from V and 3 bases from J, the junction contained 2 bases not matched to a gene. The germline V gene has CDR1 SGHRS and CDR2 YFSETQ. This CDR3 is built from 15 residues. CDR3 in DNA: TGCGCCAGCAGCTTGGTGCTAGCGGGAACAGATACGCAGTATTTT. Translation: CASSLVLAGTDTQYF.

The rearrangement joins TRBV19 to TRBJ2-7, with 8 bases identical to TRBD1. Germline V gives CDR1 LNHDA, CDR2 SQIVND (reference sequence). Losses at the gene ends were 4 bases for V and 1 base for J; bases not matched to a gene: 6. The CDR3 has 15 amino acids. In DNA form, the CDR3 reads TGTGCCAGTAGTACTTGGCAGGGGGCATCCTACGAGCAGTACTTC. It encodes CASSTWQGASYEQYF. Drawing the rest from reference TRBV19 and TRBJ2-7, the complete variable domain is DGGITQSPKYLFRKEGQNVTLSCEQNLNHDAMYWYRQDPGQGLRLIYYSQIVNDFQKGDIAEGYSVSREKKESFPLTVTSAQKNPTAFYLCASSTWQGASYEQYFGPGTRLTVT.

In DNA form, the CDR3 reads TGTGCCAGCAGCTTAGTCCTGTGGGGGGGCCGCGCAGATACGCAGTATTTT. Its translation is CASSLVLWGGRADTQYF. The chain combines TRBV7-2 with TRBJ2-3, with D perhaps TRBD2 (7 bases). V was trimmed by 1 base and J by 4 bases, leaving 18 bases between them. The CDR3 is made up of 17 amino acids. Germline V gene lookup returns CDR1 SGHTA and CDR2 FQGNSA.

The rearrangement joins TRBV9 to TRBJ1-3; no definite D call. Germline-derived CDR1 and CDR2 are SGDLS and YYNGEE. The V end lost 4 bases, the J end lost 4 bases, and 6 bases lay between the germline ends. The CDR3 sequence is 12 residues long. The CDR3 here is CASSTTGNTIYF. The CDR3 DNA reads TGTGCCAGCAGCACTACGGGAAACACCATATATTTT.

This chain joins TRBV24-1 and TRBJ2-1; TRBD2 is a possible D gene (5 bases). CDR3 size: 14 residues. Trimming stripped 4 bases from V and 5 bases from J, with 11 bases between. Germline V gene sequence: CDR1 KGHDR, CDR2 SFDVKD. In DNA, the CDR3 is TGTGCCACCAGTGACCCCGGGAAGCACAATGAGCAGTTCTTC. It translates to CATSDPGKHNEQFF.

The chain couples TRBV7-8 to TRBJ2-3; unclear D gene. The CDR3 runs 14 residues. Per the germline V gene, CDR1 is SGHVS and CDR2 is FQNEAQ. V gave up 2 bases and J gave up 0 bases, with 6 bases separating them. This chain's CDR3 is CASSLIPSTDTQYF. CDR3 in DNA: TGTGCCAGCAGCTTAATTCCGAGCACAGATACGCAGTATTTT.

This chain uses TRBV5-1 with TRBJ2-6; tentatively, D is TRBD1 (6 bases). V shed 9 bases and J shed 0 bases, with 13 bases lying between them. Per the germline V gene, CDR1 is SGHRS and CDR2 is YFSETQ. The CDR3 runs 15 residues. The CDR3, as DNA: TGCGCCACCCAAGGGGGTAACTCTGGGGCCAACGTCCTGACTTTC. This sequence encodes CATQGGNSGANVLTF. Complete variable domain (other parts from reference TRBV5-1 and TRBJ2-6): KAGVTQTPRYLIKTRGQQVTLSCSPISGHRSVSWYQQTPGQGLQFLFEYFSETQRNKGNFPGRFSGRQFSNSRSEMNVSTLELGDSALYLCATQGGNSGANVLTFGAGSRLTVL.

The chain uses TRBV19 and TRBJ2-7; 7 bases map to TRBD1. J was trimmed by 2 bases and V by 4 bases; bases with no gene match: 8. Germline assignment: CDR1 LNHDA and CDR2 SQIVND (reference sequence). The CDR3 loop spans 15 amino acids. CDR3 amino acids: CASSTHGTAAYEQYF. DNA for the CDR3: TGTGCCAGTAGTACTCACGGGACAGCCGCCTACGAGCAGTACTTC.

The chain employs TRBV6-5 and TRBJ1-2, with D possibly being TRBD1 (5 bases). This CDR3 has 13 amino acids. CDR1 and CDR2 from the germline V gene are MNHEY and SVGAGI. Trimming took 1 base from V and 6 from J, leaving 9 bases between them. CDR3: CASSYYRLNGYTF. As DNA, the CDR3 is TGTGCCAGCAGTTACTACAGGTTAAATGGCTACACCTTC.

This chain joins TRBV20-1 and TRBJ2-1; 12 positions match TRBD2. The CDR3 is 14 amino acids. In germline, CDR1 is DFQATT, CDR2 SNEGSKA (reference sequence). The V and J ends lost 3 bases and 9 bases, in that order; junction bases with no gene match: 6. The CDR3 is CSASASGGAAEQFF. For the CDR3, the DNA is TGCAGTGCTAGTGCTAGCGGGGGGGCCGCTGAGCAGTTCTTC.

The chain couples TRBV5-1 to TRBJ2-3; 11 positions agree with TRBD2. Germline loops: CDR1 SGHRS, CDR2 YFSETQ. The CDR3 sequence is 17 residues long. Trimming at V came to 4 bases and at J to 4 bases, leaving 11 bases not matched to a gene. CDR3 region: CASSPRGSGGASDTQYF. The CDR3, as DNA: TGCGCCAGCAGCCCCCGTGGTAGCGGGGGGGCCTCAGATACGCAGTATTTT.

The chain employs TRBV19 and TRBJ1-2; unclear D gene. The CDR3 extends over 15 amino acids. The germline gives CDR1 LNHDA, CDR2 SQIVND (reference sequence). V gave up 3 bases and J gave up 0 bases, with 11 bases separating them. CDR3 sequence (DNA): TGTGCCAGTAGTATGGTAAATACGGCTAACTATGGCTACACCTTC. It encodes CASSMVNTANYGYTF. The whole variable domain, filled in from reference TRBV19 and TRBJ1-2, reads DGGITQSPKYLFRKEGQNVTLSCEQNLNHDAMYWYRQDPGQGLRLIYYSQIVNDFQKGDIAEGYSVSREKKESFPLTVTSAQKNPTAFYLCASSMVNTANYGYTFGSGTRLTVV.

The J gene is TRBJ2-3, the V gene TRBV3-1 (or the pseudogene TRBV3-2); TRBD2 matches at 7 bases. Germline-derived CDR1 and CDR2 are LGHDT and YNNKEL (reference sequence). After removal of 8 bases from V and 0 bases from J, the junction contained 2 bases not matched to a gene. The CDR3 sequence is 13 residues long. The CDR3 here is CASRDYSTDTQYF. DNA of the CDR3: TGTGCCAGCCGGGACTACAGCACAGATACGCAGTATTTT.

This clone was seen a single time. The chain is built from TRBV6-6 and TRBJ2-3; 13 bases line up with TRBD2. V shed 6 bases and J 5 bases; nucleotides not matched to a gene: 5. CDR1 is MNHNY, CDR2 SVGAGI, per germline (reference sequence). The CDR3 extends over 15 amino acids. CDR3 region: CASSFTSGGGDTQYF. The CDR3 DNA reads as TGTGCCAGCAGCTTTACTAGCGGGGGGGGAGATACGCAGTATTTT.

The chain combines TRBV5-1 with TRBJ2-7; no firm D call. This CDR3 has 12 amino acids. The germline V gene encodes CDR1 SGHRS and CDR2 YFSETQ. The germline V and J ends were trimmed by 0 bases and 4 bases, with 5 bases remaining between them. This CDR3 reads CASSLGEYEQYF. The CDR3 DNA reads TGCGCCAGCAGCTTGGGAGAATACGAGCAGTACTTC.

The chain links TRBV18 to TRBJ2-3; 10 nucleotides match TRBD1. Trimming took 3 bases from V and 6 from J; bases not matched to a gene: 3. CDR1 is KGHSH, CDR2 LQKENI, per germline. The CDR3 has 14 residues. This CDR3 is CASSPTGGADTQYF. The CDR3 coding sequence is TGTGCCAGCTCACCGACAGGGGGCGCGGATACGCAGTATTTT.

The V and J genes are TRBV19 and TRBJ2-7, with D perhaps TRBD2 (5 bases). CDR1 and CDR2 from the germline V gene are LNHDA and SQIVND (reference sequence). The CDR3 has 12 amino acids. The V end lost 5 bases, the J end lost 4 bases, and 9 bases lay between the germline ends. The CDR3 reads CASSAGVYEQYF. DNA of the CDR3: TGTGCCAGTAGTGCCGGGGTTTACGAGCAGTACTTC.

The chain uses TRBV19 and TRBJ1-5; the match to TRBD1 covers 8 bases. V was clipped by 2 bases and J by 4 bases; unmatched bases: 7. There are 16 residues in the CDR3. CDR1 LNHDA and CDR2 SQIVND come from the germline V gene (reference sequence). The DNA of the CDR3 is TGTGCCAGTAGTATAAGGGGGACAGGTTATAATCAGCCCCAGCATTTT. Its protein product is CASSIRGTGYNQPQHF.

The chain is built from TRBV19 and TRBJ1-4, with 10 positions matching TRBD1. With 6 bases clipped from V and 3 bases from J, the junction kept 10 bases outside the gene matches. This CDR3 region has 17 residues. The germline gives CDR1 LNHDA, CDR2 SQIVND (reference sequence). CDR3 sequence (DNA): TGTGCCAGTAGGCGGACAGGGGGTCATGAGCCTAATGAAAAACTGTTTTTT. Its translation is CASRRTGGHEPNEKLFF.

The V call is TRBV13, the J call TRBJ2-2; possible D gene TRBD1, 5 bases. Germline V gene lookup returns CDR1 PRHDT and CDR2 FYEKMQ (reference sequence). The CDR3 sequence is 13 residues long. V lost 6 bases and J 4 bases, leaving 9 bases between the germline ends. As DNA, the CDR3 is TGTGCCAGCAGAGGACAACTCACCGGGGAGCTGTTTTTT. Encoded protein: CASRGQLTGELFF.

V is TRBV7-8 and J is TRBJ1-2, with 7 bases aligning to TRBD1. V lost 5 bases and J lost 5; bases outside the gene matches: 8. Germline-derived CDR1 and CDR2 are SGHVS and FQNEAQ. This CDR3 has 14 amino acids. The DNA for the CDR3 is TGTGCCAGCAGCGTCCGGGACAGTAGTTATGGCTACACCTTC. Encoded protein: CASSVRDSSYGYTF.

The DNA for the CDR3 is TGTGCCAGCAGTTTGAGGCGGCAGCCCCAGCATTTT. Translating it yields CASSLRRQPQHF. The V and J genes are TRBV28 and TRBJ1-5; D uncertain. Germline lookup yields CDR1 MDHEN and CDR2 SYDVKM. V was pared by 3 bases and J by 7 bases, with 7 bases between. The CDR3 totals 12 residues.

V gene TRBV27 combines with J gene TRBJ1-5; D not resolved. Germline V gives CDR1 MNHEY, CDR2 SMNVEV (reference sequence). The V end lost 2 bases, the J end lost 0 bases, and 5 bases lay between the germline ends. CDR3 length equals 14 residues. CDR3 loop: CASSLRSSNQPQHF. For the CDR3, the DNA is TGTGCCAGCAGTTTACGGTCTAGCAATCAGCCCCAGCATTTT.

The chain recombines TRBV5-8 with TRBJ2-5, with 11 nucleotides matching TRBD1. This CDR3 has 15 residues. V was pared by 4 bases and J by 4 bases, with 6 bases of the junction left unmatched. Germline V gene data show CDR1 as SGHTS and CDR2 as YDEGEE. The CDR3, as DNA: TGTGCCAGCAGCACAGGACAGGGGGCCGGAGAGACCCAGTACTTC. Amino acid sequence: CASSTGQGAGETQYF.

The V and J genes are TRBV4-1 and TRBJ1-1; D uncertain. Trimming stripped 1 base from V and 0 bases from J, with 6 bases between. The CDR3 has 14 amino acids. The germline CDR1 and CDR2 sequences are MGHRA and YSYEKL. The CDR3 region is CASSQVQVNTEAFF. CDR3 nucleotides: TGCGCCAGCAGCCAAGTCCAGGTGAACACTGAAGCTTTCTTT.

This rearrangement joins TRBV7-3 to TRBJ2-1; 15 nucleotides match TRBD2. Germline assignment: CDR1 SGHTA and CDR2 FQGTGA. The J segment lost 9 bases and the V segment lost 8 bases, leaving 8 bases of the junction unmatched. CDR3 length: 15 residues. CDR3 in amino acids: CASRPGLAGGGEQFF. The CDR3 region has the DNA TGTGCCAGCCGACCGGGACTAGCGGGGGGCGGTGAGCAGTTCTTC.

This chain links TRBV3-1 (or the pseudogene TRBV3-2) with TRBJ2-1; D might be TRBD1 (5 bases). Between the trimmed V and J ends, which lost 4 bases and 8 bases, there was a span of 15 bases. Germline-derived CDR1 and CDR2 are LGHDT and YNNKEL (reference sequence). This CDR3 is built from 14 residues. The CDR3 nucleotides are TGTGCCAGCAGCCTCCGAGGAAGGGGCGATGAGCAGTTCTTC. This codes for CASSLRGRGDEQFF.

The gene calls are TRBV5-1 and TRBJ2-2; perhaps TRBD1 as D (6 bases). This CDR3 has 14 amino acids. Germline V gene data show CDR1 as SGHRS and CDR2 as YFSETQ. V was pared by 4 bases and J by 4 bases, with 11 bases between. The CDR3 here is CASSEQGFTGELFF. The CDR3 DNA is TGCGCCAGCAGCGAACAGGGTTTCACCGGGGAGCTGTTTTTT.

The chain links TRBV5-1 to TRBJ2-7; D gene uncertain. Trimming took 4 bases from V and 4 from J, leaving 9 bases between them. This CDR3 contains 12 residues. Germline CDR1 SGHRS, CDR2 YFSETQ. The CDR3 coding sequence is TGCGCCAGCAGCCTGGACGGGTACGAGCAGTACTTC. It yields the protein CASSLDGYEQYF.